This is a list of T cell receptor beta chains from one sample in a study of T-cell reconstitution after alpha-beta-depleted transplantation in children. TCRdb called the PCR reads again in MiXCR, with one record for every CDR3 protein. The repertoire holds fewer than 350,000 distinct CDR3 sequences, with roughly 12% as singletons. This sample comprised peripheral blood, obtained 180 days after TCRalphabeta/CD19-depleted stem cell transplant. The receptor source for this set is a male patient between 2 and 10 years old who had a stem cell transplant for chronic granulomatous disease, so the T cells may come from the graft donor. CDR3s include the opening cysteine and the closing phenylalanine or tryptophan. The D gene is left open where the match is weak. Clone size is given for some rows only: seen once, a few or many times, or a class if the clone is expanded.

D gene: .; V gene: TRBV28; J gene: TRBJ1-6; clone size: .; CDR3 DNA: TGTGCCAGCAGTTTGAGGATAGGAGGGCCACCCCTCCACTTC; CDR3 protein: CASSLRIGGPPLHF
D gene: TRBD1; V gene: TRBV29-1; J gene: TRBJ2-7; clone size: many; CDR3 DNA: TGCAGCGTCAAGGACAGGGGGTACGAGCAGTACTTC; CDR3 protein: CSVKDRGYEQYF
D gene: TRBD2; V gene: TRBV7-9; J gene: TRBJ2-1; clone size: many; CDR3 DNA: TGTGCCAGCAGCATCACCGGGACTAGCCCCTACAATGAGCAGTTCTTC; CDR3 protein: CASSITGTSPYNEQFF
D gene: .; V gene: TRBV4-1; J gene: TRBJ2-7; clone size: .; CDR3 DNA: TGTGCCAGCAGCCAGGCGGGACTCACCTCCTACGAGCAGTACTTC; CDR3 protein: CASSQAGLTSYEQYF
D gene: TRBD1; V gene: TRBV20-1; J gene: TRBJ2-7; clone size: many; CDR3 DNA: TGCAGTGCTCGACAGGGGGCATTCCCCTACGAGCAGTACTTC; CDR3 protein: CSARQGAFPYEQYF
D gene: .; V gene: TRBV20-1; J gene: TRBJ2-7; clone size: many; CDR3 DNA: TGCAGTGCTAGGACGCTAGCGAACTCCTACGAGCAGTACTTC; CDR3 protein: CSARTLANSYEQYF
D gene: TRBD2; V gene: TRBV6-1; J gene: TRBJ2-3; clone size: .; CDR3 DNA: TGTGCCCGACAACGGGGGGTCCGCACAGATACGCAGTATTTT; CDR3 protein: CARQRGVRTDTQYF
D gene: TRBD2; V gene: TRBV20-1; J gene: TRBJ2-7; clone size: many; CDR3 DNA: TGCAGTGCCCCGGGGACTAGCGGGGCCTCGACCTATTCCTACGAGCAGTACTTC; CDR3 protein: CSAPGTSGASTYSYEQYF
D gene: TRBD2; V gene: TRBV11-1; J gene: TRBJ2-7; clone size: many; CDR3 DNA: TGTGCCAGCAGCTTAGCCGTCATTGGGCTAGCGGGAGACCCGAGCTCCTACGAGCAGTACTTC; CDR3 protein: CASSLAVIGLAGDPSSYEQYF
D gene: .; V gene: TRBV5-5; J gene: TRBJ1-5; clone size: many; CDR3 DNA: TGTGCCAGCAGCTTGGATCCCCGAGGAGGGGAGCAGCCCCAGCATTTT; CDR3 protein: CASSLDPRGGEQPQHF
D gene: TRBD1; V gene: TRBV7-3; J gene: TRBJ2-3; clone size: many; CDR3 DNA: TGTGCCAGCAGCGCCACTCCGGGACAGACTACAGATACGCAGTATTTT; CDR3 protein: CASSATPGQTTDTQYF
D gene: TRBD2; V gene: TRBV29-1; J gene: TRBJ2-3; clone size: many; CDR3 DNA: TGCAGCGTTGAGAGCGGGAAAGAATACACAGATACGCAGTATTTT; CDR3 protein: CSVESGKEYTDTQYF
D gene: .; V gene: TRBV9; J gene: TRBJ2-3; clone size: many; CDR3 DNA: TGTGCCAGCAGCGCGGATAGAGATACTAGCACAGATACGCAGTATTTT; CDR3 protein: CASSADRDTSTDTQYF
D gene: TRBD2; V gene: TRBV7-9; J gene: TRBJ2-3; clone size: many; CDR3 DNA: TGTGCCAGCAGTCCTCTAGCGGGAATCACAGATACGCAGTATTTT; CDR3 protein: CASSPLAGITDTQYF
D gene: TRBD2; V gene: TRBV7-9; J gene: TRBJ2-1; clone size: many; CDR3 DNA: TGTGCCAGCAGCCCGACTAGCGGGGGGATACGCTACAATGAGCAGTTCTTC; CDR3 protein: CASSPTSGGIRYNEQFF
D gene: .; V gene: TRBV18; J gene: TRBJ1-6; clone size: few; CDR3 DNA: TGTGCCAGCTCACCACCTTACAGTAATTCACCCCTCCACTTT; CDR3 protein: CASSPPYSNSPLHF
D gene: .; V gene: TRBV7-8; J gene: TRBJ2-2; clone size: many; CDR3 DNA: TGTGCCAGCAGCTCGGGACGTGCGAACACCGGGGAGCTGTTTTTT; CDR3 protein: CASSSGRANTGELFF
D gene: TRBD1; V gene: TRBV11-2; J gene: TRBJ2-7; clone size: many; CDR3 DNA: TGTGCCAGCAGCTTTTTACAGGGGCCCTCCTACGAGCAGTACTTC; CDR3 protein: CASSFLQGPSYEQYF
D gene: .; V gene: TRBV12-3/TRBV12-4; J gene: TRBJ2-1; clone size: few; CDR3 DNA: TGTGCCAGCAGTTTAGCGCGACGGATAACACACAATGAGCAGTTCTTC; CDR3 protein: CASSLARRITHNEQFF
D gene: .; V gene: TRBV18; J gene: TRBJ1-1; clone size: many; CDR3 DNA: TGTGCCAGCTCACCACCGGGACGGATCATGAACACTGAAGCTTTCTTT; CDR3 protein: CASSPPGRIMNTEAFF
D gene: .; V gene: TRBV7-9; J gene: TRBJ2-1; clone size: many; CDR3 DNA: TGTGCCAGCAGCTCTCCCCCCATAAAAGCCAGCTCCTACAATGAGCAGTTCTTC; CDR3 protein: CASSSPPIKASSYNEQFF
D gene: .; V gene: TRBV4-2; J gene: TRBJ2-5; clone size: .; CDR3 DNA: TGTGCCAGCAGCCGCCCACAGGGTAAGGAAGAGACCCAGTACTTC; CDR3 protein: CASSRPQGKEETQYF
D gene: TRBD1; V gene: TRBV7-9; J gene: TRBJ2-7; clone size: many; CDR3 DNA: TGTGCCAGCAGCCATCCGGACAGGGTTGGTAAGGTCTACGAGCAGTACTTC; CDR3 protein: CASSHPDRVGKVYEQYF
D gene: .; V gene: TRBV4-1; J gene: TRBJ1-2; clone size: many; CDR3 DNA: TGCGCCAGCAGCCAAGTGCAGGTTCCTCACTATGGCTACACCTTC; CDR3 protein: CASSQVQVPHYGYTF
D gene: .; V gene: TRBV12-3/TRBV12-4; J gene: TRBJ1-2; clone size: many; CDR3 DNA: TGTGCCAGCAGGACGTCCACGGGGGCAGGTGGCTACACCTTC; CDR3 protein: CASRTSTGAGGYTF
D gene: .; V gene: TRBV20-1; J gene: TRBJ2-7; clone size: many; CDR3 DNA: TGCAGTGCCCAGAAGAGTTTTTACGAGCAGTACTTC; CDR3 protein: CSAQKSFYEQYF
D gene: TRBD1; V gene: TRBV28; J gene: TRBJ1-2; clone size: many; CDR3 DNA: TGTGCCAGCAGTTTAGTGGGACAGAGCTACACCTTC; CDR3 protein: CASSLVGQSYTF
D gene: .; V gene: TRBV6-5; J gene: TRBJ2-1; clone size: many; CDR3 DNA: TGTGCCAGCAGTTACTCGAAAAGGGGTTGGTACAATGAGCAGTTCTTC; CDR3 protein: CASSYSKRGWYNEQFF
D gene: .; V gene: TRBV28; J gene: TRBJ2-7; clone size: many; CDR3 DNA: TGTGCCAGCAGTTTTTCTGGGATGTACGAGCAGTACTTC; CDR3 protein: CASSFSGMYEQYF
D gene: TRBD2; V gene: TRBV24-1; J gene: TRBJ2-7; clone size: many; CDR3 DNA: TGTGCCACCAGTGATTTGGCTAGCGGGAGGGCCCTAAGCCCCGGACGGAACTACGAGCAGTACTTC; CDR3 protein: CATSDLASGRALSPGRNYEQYF
D gene: .; V gene: TRBV24-1; J gene: TRBJ2-2; clone size: many; CDR3 DNA: TGTGCCACCAGAGGCGGGACCGGGGAGCTGTTTTTT; CDR3 protein: CATRGGTGELFF
D gene: .; V gene: TRBV6-5; J gene: TRBJ2-2; clone size: once; CDR3 DNA: TGTGCCAGCAGTTACACTTCCCTTGGCCGGGAGCTGTTTTTC; CDR3 protein: CASSYTSLGRELFF
D gene: TRBD2; V gene: TRBV5-5; J gene: TRBJ2-7; clone size: many; CDR3 DNA: TGTGCCAGCAGCTTGGTAAGCGGGGGGGCAAACTCCTACGAGCAGTACTTC; CDR3 protein: CASSLVSGGANSYEQYF
D gene: .; V gene: TRBV12-3/TRBV12-4; J gene: TRBJ2-3; clone size: few; CDR3 DNA: TGTGCCAGCAGTCTTACCCGGTCCCCGACAGATACGCAGTATTTT; CDR3 protein: CASSLTRSPTDTQYF
D gene: .; V gene: TRBV24-1; J gene: TRBJ1-1; clone size: many; CDR3 DNA: TGTGCCACCAGAGCCGGACTTAACACTGAAGCTTTCTTT; CDR3 protein: CATRAGLNTEAFF
D gene: TRBD2; V gene: TRBV5-1; J gene: TRBJ2-1; clone size: many; CDR3 DNA: TGCGCCAGCAGTCTACTAGCGGAGCAGTTCTTC; CDR3 protein: CASSLLAEQFF
D gene: TRBD1; V gene: TRBV5-1; J gene: TRBJ2-7; clone size: many; CDR3 DNA: TGCGCCAGCAGCTCCCAGGGACAGGGATCCTACGAGCAGTACTTC; CDR3 protein: CASSSQGQGSYEQYF
D gene: .; V gene: TRBV4-3; J gene: TRBJ2-7; clone size: many; CDR3 DNA: TGCGCCAGCAGCCAAGTTACGGGACAGGGATCTAGCGGGAGACTTTACGAGCAGTACTTC; CDR3 protein: CASSQVTGQGSSGRLYEQYF
D gene: .; V gene: TRBV11-2; J gene: TRBJ1-6; clone size: many; CDR3 DNA: TGTGCCAGCAGCCGTCTCGGATCTGTCAGCTCCTATAATTCACCCCTCCACTTT; CDR3 protein: CASSRLGSVSSYNSPLHF
D gene: TRBD1; V gene: TRBV5-4; J gene: TRBJ1-1; clone size: few; CDR3 DNA: TGTGCCAGCGAAAGGGGGGACAGGAGGGGGACGGCTGAAGCTTTCTTT; CDR3 protein: CASERGDRRGTAEAFF